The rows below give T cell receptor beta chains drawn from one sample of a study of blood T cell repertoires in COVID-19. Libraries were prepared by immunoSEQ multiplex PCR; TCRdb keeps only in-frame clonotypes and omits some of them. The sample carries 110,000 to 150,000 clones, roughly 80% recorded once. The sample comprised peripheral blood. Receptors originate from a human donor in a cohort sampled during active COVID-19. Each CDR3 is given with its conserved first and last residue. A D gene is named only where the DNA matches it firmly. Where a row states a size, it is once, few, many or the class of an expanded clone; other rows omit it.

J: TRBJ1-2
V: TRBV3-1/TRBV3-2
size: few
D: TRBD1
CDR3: CASSHGDRGPGYTF
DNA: TGTGCCAGCAGCCACGGTGACAGGGGGCCTGGCTACACCTTC

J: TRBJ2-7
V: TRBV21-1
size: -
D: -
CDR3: CASSKVVKSGGYYEQYF
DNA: TGTGCCAGCAGCAAAGTGGTAAAAAGCGGGGGGTACTACGAGCAGTACTTC

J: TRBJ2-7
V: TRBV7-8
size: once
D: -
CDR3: CASSLVGLYEQYF
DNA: TGTGCCAGCAGCTTAGTTGGGCTTTACGAGCAGTACTTC

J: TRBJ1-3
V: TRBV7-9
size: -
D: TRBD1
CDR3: CASTKGARYSGNTIYF
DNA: TGTGCCAGTACAAAGGGGGCCCGATACTCTGGAAACACCATATATTTT

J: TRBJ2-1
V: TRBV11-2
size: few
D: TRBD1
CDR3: CASSLVQGASSYNEQFF
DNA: TGTGCCAGCAGCTTGGTCCAGGGGGCTAGCTCCTACAATGAGCAGTTCTTC

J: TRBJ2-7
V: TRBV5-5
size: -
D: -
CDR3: CASSLNSRTHEQYF
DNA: TGTGCCAGCAGCTTAAACAGCCGAACCCACGAGCAGTACTTC

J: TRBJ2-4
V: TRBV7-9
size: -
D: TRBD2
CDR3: CASSSWGGAKNIQYF
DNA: TGTGCCAGCAGCTCGTGGGGGGGAGCCAAAAACATTCAGTACTTC

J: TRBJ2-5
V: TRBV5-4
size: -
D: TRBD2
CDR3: CASSSGSGGFGQETQYF
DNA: TGTGCCAGCAGCTCGGGTAGCGGGGGGTTCGGTCAAGAGACCCAGTACTTC

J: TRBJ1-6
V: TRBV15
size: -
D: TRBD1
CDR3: CATKLSPGQGANNSPLHF
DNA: TGTGCCACCAAGCTTTCTCCGGGACAGGGGGCTAATAATTCACCCCTCCACTTT

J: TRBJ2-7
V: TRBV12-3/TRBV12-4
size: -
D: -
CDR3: CASSGQPTGEQYF
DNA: TGTGCCAGCAGTGGACAACCGACCGGGGAGCAGTACTTC

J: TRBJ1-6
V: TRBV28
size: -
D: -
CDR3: CASTLSQGSNSPLHF
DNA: TGTGCCAGCACCCTCTCACAGGGTTCAAATTCACCCCTCCACTTT

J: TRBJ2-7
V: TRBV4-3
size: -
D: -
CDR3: CASSQDRKTSYEQYF
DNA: TGCGCCAGCAGCCAAGATCGCAAGACTAGCTACGAGCAGTACTTC

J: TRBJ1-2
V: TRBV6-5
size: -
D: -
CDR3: CASSYSTGVSGGYTF
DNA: TGTGCCAGCAGTTACTCGACCGGGGTGTCCGGCGGCTACACCTTC

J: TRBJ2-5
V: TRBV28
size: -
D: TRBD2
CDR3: CASSRSGGIGETQYF
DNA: TGTGCCAGCAGTAGAAGCGGGGGGATCGGGGAGACCCAGTACTTC

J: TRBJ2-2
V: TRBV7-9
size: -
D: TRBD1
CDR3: CASSLGTGFTGELFF
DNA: TGTGCCAGCAGCTTGGGGACAGGCTTCACCGGGGAGCTGTTTTTT

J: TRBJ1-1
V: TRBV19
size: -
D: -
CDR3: CASSSQEGISEAFF
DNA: TGTGCCAGTAGTTCCCAGGAGGGAATTTCTGAAGCTTTCTTT

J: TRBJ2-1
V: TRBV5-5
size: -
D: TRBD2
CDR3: CASRHGLAEMYNEQFF
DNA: TGTGCCAGCAGACACGGACTAGCGGAGATGTACAATGAGCAGTTCTTC